This TCR beta chain was profiled in a study of post-analysis software for immune sequencing data (dated by TCRdb to between 2015 and 2017). Broadly, across the study: Recorded disease courses included relapsing-remitting, secondary progressive and progressive-relapsing multiple sclerosis, with some patients lacking subtype annotation. The patient repertoires were compared against approximately ten previously published healthy control repertoires obtained from donors aged 6 to 25 years. A subset of samples was prepared in parallel using single-end sample barcoding, then pooled and co-amplified after Illumina adapter ligation.

Trimming removed 0 bases from V and 9 bases from J; the gene matches leave 4 bases unexplained. The CDR3 starts with the cysteine, ends with the phenylalanine, and has 14 residues. CDR3 DNA is the only sequence kept; it has 42 bases, read in frame from the first base. The germline V gene provides CDR1 MRHNA and CDR2 SNTAGT. On this clonotype itself: What this receptor recognizes is not known. Base quality data are lacking; no much larger clone is found one base away.

Receptor amplification or capture employed PCR. Instrument used: Illumina HiSeq 2500. To reduce PCR and sequencing biases, unique molecular identifiers were incorporated into the TCR beta cDNA libraries. Every 1 to 10 million input T cells yielded approximately 500,000 cDNA molecules, meaning each molecule approximated one T cell. The patient libraries were prepared and sequenced with the same protocol used for the earlier healthy control dataset. Samples belonging to the same batch were prepared together, multiplexed and sequenced on a shared HiSeq lane. For the original study's pipeline: Raw barcoded reads were processed with MIGEC, and single-read molecular identifier groups were discarded before consensus assembly and CDR3 extraction. VDJtools was used for post-analysis of the clonotype tables, and diversity was normalized by down-sampling every dataset to the size of the smallest sample. To correct batch-related cross-sample contamination, repertoire overlap clustering matched CDR3 amino acid sequences but not nucleotide sequences. The raw public reads went through TCRdb reprocessing: fastp at Q25, MiXCR clone calling, in-frame beta chains kept. Rows merge per CDR3 protein into single entries with the most common DNA and genes. TCRdb, rather than the study authors, made the V and J calls. This sample lists around 700,000 distinct CDR3 sequences; roughly three fifths were detected once. The ten largest account for approximately 11% of the sample.

What the research found in general, with its limitations: Multiple sclerosis patients had significantly lower normalized Chao1 diversity than controls, a result that suggests substantial peripheral T-cell clonal expansion. Direct clustering with F measure revealed strong co-clustering of samples prepared in the same batch, which led to a batch-effect correction. The multiple sclerosis patient group was slightly younger than the control group. A handful of TRBV segments, including TRBV5-6, TRBV5-1 and TRBV20-1, were significantly more frequent in patients than controls.

To demonstrate the VDJtools post-analysis software, TCR beta repertoires were profiled from the peripheral blood of about a dozen young patients with multiple sclerosis. The patients with multiple sclerosis were children and adolescents between 6 and 15 years of age. Rearrangement joined TRBV6-4 to TRBJ2-1; TRBD2 fits 8 bases in the junction. This sequence originates from a girl aged 2 to 10 with multiple sclerosis. The sequenced material came from blood. At the DNA level, the sequence is TGTGCCAGCAGTGACTCAGGAGCGGGGGCTGAGCAGTTCTTC. It codes for CASSDSGAGAEQFF.